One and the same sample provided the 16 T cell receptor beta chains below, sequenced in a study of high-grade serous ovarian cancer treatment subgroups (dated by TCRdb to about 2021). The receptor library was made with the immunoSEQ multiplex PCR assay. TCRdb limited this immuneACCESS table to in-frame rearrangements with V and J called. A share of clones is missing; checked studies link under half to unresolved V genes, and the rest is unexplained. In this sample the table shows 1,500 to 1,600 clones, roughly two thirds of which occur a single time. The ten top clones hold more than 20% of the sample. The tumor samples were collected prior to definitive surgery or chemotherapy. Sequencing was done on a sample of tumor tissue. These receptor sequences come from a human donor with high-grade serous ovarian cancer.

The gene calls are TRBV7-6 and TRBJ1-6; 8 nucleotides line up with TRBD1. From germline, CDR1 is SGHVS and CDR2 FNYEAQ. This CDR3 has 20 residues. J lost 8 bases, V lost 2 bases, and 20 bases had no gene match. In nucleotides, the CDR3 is TGTGCCAGCAGCTTAATTGGGGGGGACAGGAGCTCCGAGGGGCATTCACCCCTCCACTTT. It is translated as CASSLIGGDRSSEGHSPLHF.

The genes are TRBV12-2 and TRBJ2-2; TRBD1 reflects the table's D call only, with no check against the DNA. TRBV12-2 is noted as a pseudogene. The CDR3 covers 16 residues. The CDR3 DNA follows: TGTGCCAGCAGCTTAGCCGGGACAGGGGACACCGGGGAGCTGTTTTTT. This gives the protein CASSLAGTGDTGELFF.

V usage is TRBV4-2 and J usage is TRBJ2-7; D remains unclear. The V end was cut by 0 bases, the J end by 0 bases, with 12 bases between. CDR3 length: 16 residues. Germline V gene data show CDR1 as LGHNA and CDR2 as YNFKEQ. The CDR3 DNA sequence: TGTGCCAGCAGCCAAGATTTTCCAGGCAACTCCTACGAGCAGTACTTC. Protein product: CASSQDFPGNSYEQYF.

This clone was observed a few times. For the CDR3, the DNA is TGCGCCAGCAGCCAGGTAGACACCCACCCTAATGGCTACACCTTC. It codes for CASSQVDTHPNGYTF. This chain uses TRBV4-1 with TRBJ1-2; D uncertain. CDR3 size: 15 residues. Per germline, CDR1 MGHRA and CDR2 YSYEKL. V shed 3 bases and J shed 6 bases, with 17 bases lying between them.

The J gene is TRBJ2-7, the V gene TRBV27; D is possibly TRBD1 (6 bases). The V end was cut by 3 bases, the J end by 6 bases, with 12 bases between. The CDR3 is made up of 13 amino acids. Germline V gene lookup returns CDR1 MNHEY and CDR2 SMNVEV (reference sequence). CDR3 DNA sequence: TGTGCCAGCAGTTTCCAGCAGGGGCTCGAGCAGTACTTC. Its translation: CASSFQQGLEQYF.

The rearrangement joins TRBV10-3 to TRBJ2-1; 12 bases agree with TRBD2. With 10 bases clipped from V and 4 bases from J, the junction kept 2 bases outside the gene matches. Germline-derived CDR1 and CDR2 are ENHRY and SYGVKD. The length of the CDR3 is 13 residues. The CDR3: CASGTSGYNEQFF. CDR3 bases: TGTGCCAGCGGGACTAGCGGGTACAATGAGCAGTTCTTC.

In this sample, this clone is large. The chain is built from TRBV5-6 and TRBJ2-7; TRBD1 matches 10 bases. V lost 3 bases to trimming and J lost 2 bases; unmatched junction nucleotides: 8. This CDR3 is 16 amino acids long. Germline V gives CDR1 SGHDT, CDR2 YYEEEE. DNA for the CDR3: TGTGCCAGCAGCTACACGACAGGGGGCCTAACCTACGAGCAGTACTTC. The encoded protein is CASSYTTGGLTYEQYF.

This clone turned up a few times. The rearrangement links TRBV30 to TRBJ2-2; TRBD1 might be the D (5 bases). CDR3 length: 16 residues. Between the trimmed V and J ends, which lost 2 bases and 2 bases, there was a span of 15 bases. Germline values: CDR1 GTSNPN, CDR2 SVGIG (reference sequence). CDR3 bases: TGTGCCTGGAGTAGTAAGGAAACAGGCAACACCGGGGAGCTGTTTTTT. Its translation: CAWSSKETGNTGELFF.

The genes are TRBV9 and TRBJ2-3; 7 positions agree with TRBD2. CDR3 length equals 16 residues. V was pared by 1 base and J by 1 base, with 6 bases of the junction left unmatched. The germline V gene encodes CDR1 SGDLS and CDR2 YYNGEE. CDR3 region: CASSVSAGVGTDTQYF. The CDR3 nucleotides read TGTGCCAGCAGCGTATCGGCGGGAGTCGGCACAGATACGCAGTATTTT. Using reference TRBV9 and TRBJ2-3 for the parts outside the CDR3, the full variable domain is DSGVTQTPKHLITATGQRVTLRCSPRSGDLSVYWYQQSLDQGLQFLIQYYNGEERAKGNILERFSAQQFPDLHSELNLSSLELGDSALYFCASSVSAGVGTDTQYFGPGTRLTVL.

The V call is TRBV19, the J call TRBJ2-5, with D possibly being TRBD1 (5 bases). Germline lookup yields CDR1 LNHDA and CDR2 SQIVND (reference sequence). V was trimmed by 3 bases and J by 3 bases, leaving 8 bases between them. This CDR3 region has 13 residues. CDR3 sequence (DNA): TGTGCCAGTAGTATTGGCAGGGAAGAGACCCAGTACTTC. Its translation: CASSIGREETQYF.

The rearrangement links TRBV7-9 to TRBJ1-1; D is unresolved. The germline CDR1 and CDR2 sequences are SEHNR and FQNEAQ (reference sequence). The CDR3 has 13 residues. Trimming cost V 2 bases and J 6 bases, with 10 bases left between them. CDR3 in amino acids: CASSLTEVSEAFF. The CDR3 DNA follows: TGTGCCAGCAGCTTAACCGAGGTCTCTGAAGCTTTCTTT.

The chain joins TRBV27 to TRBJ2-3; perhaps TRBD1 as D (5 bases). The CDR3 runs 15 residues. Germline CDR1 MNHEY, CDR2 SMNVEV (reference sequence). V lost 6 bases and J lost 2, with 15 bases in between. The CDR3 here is CASRPGFAVTDTQYF. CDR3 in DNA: TGTGCCAGCAGGCCAGGGTTCGCGGTCACAGATACGCAGTATTTT.

CDR3 in DNA: TGTGCCAGCAGCGCGACGCAGGGGGGCTTAAATAATTCACCCCTCCACTTT. It codes for CASSATQGGLNNSPLHF. The J gene is TRBJ1-6, the V gene TRBV9, with 7 bases lining up with TRBD1. The CDR3 runs to 17 residues. V was pared by 3 bases and J by 5 bases, with 11 bases of the junction left unmatched. Per germline, CDR1 SGDLS and CDR2 YYNGEE.

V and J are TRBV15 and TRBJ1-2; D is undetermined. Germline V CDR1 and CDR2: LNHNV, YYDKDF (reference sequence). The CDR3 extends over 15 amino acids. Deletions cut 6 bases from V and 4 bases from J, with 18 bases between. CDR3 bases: TGTGCCACCAGTCCAGAGATAGGTGCCATCTATGGCTACACCTTC. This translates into CATSPEIGAIYGYTF.

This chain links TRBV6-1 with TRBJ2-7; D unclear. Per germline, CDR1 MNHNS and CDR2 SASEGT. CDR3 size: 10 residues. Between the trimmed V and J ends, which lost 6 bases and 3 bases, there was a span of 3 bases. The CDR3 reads CASRLYEQYF. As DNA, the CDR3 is TGTGCCAGCAGGCTCTACGAGCAGTACTTC.

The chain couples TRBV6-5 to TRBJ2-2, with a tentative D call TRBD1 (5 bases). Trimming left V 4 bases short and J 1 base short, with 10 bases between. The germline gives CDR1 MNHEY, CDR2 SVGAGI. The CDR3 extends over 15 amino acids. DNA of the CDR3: TGTGCCAGCAGTTCCACCAGGGTGAACACCGGGGAGCTGTTTTTT. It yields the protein CASSSTRVNTGELFF.